This TCR beta chain was sequenced in a study of beta chain features in type 1 diabetes. Whole-study context: Sorted cell examination encompassed about 110,000,000 cells across all samples.

Regarding this clone: The antigen remains unidentified.

General study points: Among type 1 diabetes patients, VDJ junctions had fewer insertions and more deletions. Shortening that was moderate but significant affected the TCRB CDR3s of Type 1 diabetes patients in all four CD4+ subsets.

The CDR3 extends over 13 amino acids. Germline V gene lookup returns CDR1 SGHDN and CDR2 FVKESK. Trimming removed 3 bases from V and 4 bases from J, with 7 bases in between. Reverse transcribing all isolated RNA meant expressed TCRB transcripts were sequenced. The repertoire was sequenced with immunoSEQ multiplex PCR; TCRdb's copy has only in-frame clones and lacks some. The sample has hundreds of thousands of clones, around an eighth seen once. One heparinised draw, averaging about 110 mL, was taken per donor. Staining for CD45RO/CCR7/CD25/CD127/CD95/CD27 allowed sorting of CD4+ naive, central memory, regulatory and stem cell-like memory cells.

Sequenced sample: naive CD4+ T cells from blood. The genes are TRBV14 and TRBJ1-3; perhaps TRBD1 as D (6 bases). The source of this sequence is a young man with type 1 diabetes. In DNA form, the CDR3 reads TGTGCCAGCAGCCAGGGGACAGGAAACACCATATATTTT. Translated, it gives CASSQGTGNTIYF.